This T cell receptor (beta chain) was observed in a study of T-cell reconstitution after alpha-beta-depleted transplantation in children (dated by TCRdb to 2016 to 2018). General notes on the study: The study quantitatively tracked T-cell immune reconstitution after TCRalphabeta/CD19-depleted allogeneic hematopoietic cell transplantation in children using TCR repertoire profiling.

Results the study describes overall, beyond this receptor: The apparently early alphabetaT-cell count recovery about two months after transplant was reportedly dependent on only several hundred rapidly expanded clones derived from non-depleted graft cells. In some patients, the high TCRbeta diversity seen at day 60 was put down to recipient T cells and intrathymic progenitors that had survived conditioning. Hyperexpanded clone frequencies declined over subsequent months; after one year, T-cell counts and TCRbeta diversity were mostly attributed to newly produced T cells.

Notes on this clonotype: This receptor's antigen is unknown. No qualities accompany the bases; no much larger clone lies one base away.

The treatment or condition tag for this specimen amounts to: allogeneic hematopoietic cell transplantation with graft depleted of TCRalphabeta T cells and CD19 B cells. The children who served as transplant recipients had been given grafts of TCRalphabeta/CD19-depleted allogeneic hematopoietic cells. The method behind the library was PCR. This sample was sequenced with an Illumina HiSeq 2500. TCR library preparation used molecular barcoding, with unique molecular identifiers applied to normalize quantification of the TCRbeta repertoire. The raw public reads went through TCRdb reprocessing: fastp at Q25, MiXCR clone calling, in-frame beta chains kept. Under each unique CDR3 protein, matching rows form one entry showing the most common genes and DNA. In all, the sample holds hundreds of thousands of distinct CDR3 sequences, and about 8.2% of those were seen once. Less than 40% of the sample lies in the top ten.

From cysteine to phenylalanine, the CDR3 is 12 amino acids long. Only the CDR3 region is kept as DNA, spanning 36 bases read in frame from base 1. Per the germline V gene (reference sequence), SEHNR is the CDR1 and FQNEAQ is the CDR2. The junction carries 16 bases between V and J, which are trimmed by 6 bases and 11 bases respectively. The chain uses TRBV7-9 and TRBJ1-1; no confident D gene assignment can be made. The sample here was PBMCs, mostly from graft donor cells, taken 360 days after TCRalphabeta/CD19-depleted stem cell transplant. The sequence came from a male patient aged 2 to 10 who had a stem cell transplant for acute myeloid leukemia, so the T cells may come from the graft donor. The CDR3 is CASSHQVNGAFF. The DNA reads as follows: TGTGCCAGCAGTCACCAGGTAAATGGGGCTTTCTTT. The full variable domain, completed from the reference TRBV7-9 and TRBJ1-1 proteins outside the CDR3, reads DTGVSQNPRHKITKRGQNVTFRCDPISEHNRLYWYRQTLGQGPEFLTYFQNEAQLEKSRLLSDRFSAERPKGSFSTLEIQRTEQGDSAMYLCASSHQVNGAFFGQGTRLTVV.